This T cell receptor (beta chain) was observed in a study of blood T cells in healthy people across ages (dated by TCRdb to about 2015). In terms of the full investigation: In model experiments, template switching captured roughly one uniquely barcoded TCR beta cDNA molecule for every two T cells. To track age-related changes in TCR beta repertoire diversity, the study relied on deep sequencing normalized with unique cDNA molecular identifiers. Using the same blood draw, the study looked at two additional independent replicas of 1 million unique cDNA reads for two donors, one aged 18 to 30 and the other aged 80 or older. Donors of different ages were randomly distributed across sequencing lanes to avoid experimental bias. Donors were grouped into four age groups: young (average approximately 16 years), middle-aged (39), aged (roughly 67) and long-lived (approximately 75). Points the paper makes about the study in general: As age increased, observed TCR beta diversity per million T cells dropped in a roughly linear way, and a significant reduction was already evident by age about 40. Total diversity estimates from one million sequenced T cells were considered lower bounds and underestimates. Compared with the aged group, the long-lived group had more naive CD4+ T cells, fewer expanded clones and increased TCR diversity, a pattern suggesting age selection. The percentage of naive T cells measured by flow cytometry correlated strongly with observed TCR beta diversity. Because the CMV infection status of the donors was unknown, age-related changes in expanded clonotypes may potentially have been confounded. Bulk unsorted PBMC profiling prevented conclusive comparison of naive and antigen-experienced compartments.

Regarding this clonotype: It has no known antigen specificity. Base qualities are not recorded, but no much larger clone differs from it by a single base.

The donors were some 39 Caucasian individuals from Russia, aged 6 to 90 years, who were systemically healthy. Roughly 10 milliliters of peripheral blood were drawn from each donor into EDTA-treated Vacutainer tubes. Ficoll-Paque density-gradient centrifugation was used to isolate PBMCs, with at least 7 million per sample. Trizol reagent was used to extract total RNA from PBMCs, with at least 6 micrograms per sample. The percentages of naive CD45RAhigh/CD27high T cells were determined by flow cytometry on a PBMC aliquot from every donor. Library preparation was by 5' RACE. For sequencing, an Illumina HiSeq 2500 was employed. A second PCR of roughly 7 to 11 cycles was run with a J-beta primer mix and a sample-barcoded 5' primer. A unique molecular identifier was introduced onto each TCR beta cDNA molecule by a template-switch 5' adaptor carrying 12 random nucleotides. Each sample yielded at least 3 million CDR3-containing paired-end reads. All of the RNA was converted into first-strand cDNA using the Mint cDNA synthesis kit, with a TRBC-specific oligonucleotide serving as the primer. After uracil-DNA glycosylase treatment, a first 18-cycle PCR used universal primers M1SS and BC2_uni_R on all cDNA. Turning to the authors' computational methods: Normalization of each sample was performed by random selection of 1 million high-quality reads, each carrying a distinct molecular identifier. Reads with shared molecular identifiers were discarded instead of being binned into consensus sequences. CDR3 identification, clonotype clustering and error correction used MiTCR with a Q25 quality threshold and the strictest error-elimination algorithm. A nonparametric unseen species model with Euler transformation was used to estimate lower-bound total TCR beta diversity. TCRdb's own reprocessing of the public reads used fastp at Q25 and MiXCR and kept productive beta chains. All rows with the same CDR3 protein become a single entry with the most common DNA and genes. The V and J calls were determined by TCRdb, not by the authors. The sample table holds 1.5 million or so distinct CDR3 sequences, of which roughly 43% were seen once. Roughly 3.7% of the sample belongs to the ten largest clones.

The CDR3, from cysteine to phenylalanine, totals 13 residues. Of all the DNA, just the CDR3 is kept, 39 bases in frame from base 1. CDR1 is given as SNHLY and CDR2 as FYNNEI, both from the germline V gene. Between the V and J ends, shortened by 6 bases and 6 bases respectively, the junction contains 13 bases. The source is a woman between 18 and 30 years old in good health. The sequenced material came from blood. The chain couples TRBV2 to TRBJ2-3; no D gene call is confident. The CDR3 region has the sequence CASSVFRLDTQYF. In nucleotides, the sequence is TGTGCCAGCAGCGTCTTCCGGTTGGATACGCAGTATTTT.